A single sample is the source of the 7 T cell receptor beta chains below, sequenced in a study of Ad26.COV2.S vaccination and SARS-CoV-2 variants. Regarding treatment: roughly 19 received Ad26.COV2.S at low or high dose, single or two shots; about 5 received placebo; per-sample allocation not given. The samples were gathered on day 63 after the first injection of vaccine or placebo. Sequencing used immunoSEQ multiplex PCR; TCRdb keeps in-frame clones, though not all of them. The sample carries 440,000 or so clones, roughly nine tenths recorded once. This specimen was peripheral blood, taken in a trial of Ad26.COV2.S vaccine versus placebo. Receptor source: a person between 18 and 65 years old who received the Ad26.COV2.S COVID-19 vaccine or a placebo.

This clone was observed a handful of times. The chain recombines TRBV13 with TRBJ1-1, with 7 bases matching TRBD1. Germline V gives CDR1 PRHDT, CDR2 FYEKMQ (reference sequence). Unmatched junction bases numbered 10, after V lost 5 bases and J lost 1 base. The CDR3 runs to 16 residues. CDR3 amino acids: CASSPRQGRGNTEAFF. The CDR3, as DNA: TGTGCCAGCAGCCCCAGACAGGGCCGGGGGAACACTGAAGCTTTCTTT.

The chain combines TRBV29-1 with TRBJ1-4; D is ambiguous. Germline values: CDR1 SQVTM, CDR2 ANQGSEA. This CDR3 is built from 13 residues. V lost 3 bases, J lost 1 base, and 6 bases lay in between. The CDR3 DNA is TGCAGCGTTGATCCCGGAACTAATGAAAAACTGTTTTTT. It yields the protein CSVDPGTNEKLFF.

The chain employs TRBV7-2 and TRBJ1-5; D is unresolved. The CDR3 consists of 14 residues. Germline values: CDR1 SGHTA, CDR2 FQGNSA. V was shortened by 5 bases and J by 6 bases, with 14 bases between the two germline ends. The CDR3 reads CASSQTRPGQPQHF. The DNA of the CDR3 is TGTGCCAGCAGCCAAACTAGGCCGGGTCAGCCCCAGCATTTT.

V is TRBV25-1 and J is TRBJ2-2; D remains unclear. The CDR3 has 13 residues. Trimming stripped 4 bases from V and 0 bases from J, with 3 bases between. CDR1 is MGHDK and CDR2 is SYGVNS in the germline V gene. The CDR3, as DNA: TGTGCCAGCAGTGTTTCGAACACCGGGGAGCTGTTTTTT. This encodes CASSVSNTGELFF.

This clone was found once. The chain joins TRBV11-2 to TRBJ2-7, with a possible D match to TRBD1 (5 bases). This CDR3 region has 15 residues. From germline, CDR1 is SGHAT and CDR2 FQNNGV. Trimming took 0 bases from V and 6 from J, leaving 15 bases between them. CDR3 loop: CASSLDRAVRVEQYF. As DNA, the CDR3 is TGTGCCAGCAGCTTAGACAGGGCAGTACGGGTCGAGCAGTACTTC.

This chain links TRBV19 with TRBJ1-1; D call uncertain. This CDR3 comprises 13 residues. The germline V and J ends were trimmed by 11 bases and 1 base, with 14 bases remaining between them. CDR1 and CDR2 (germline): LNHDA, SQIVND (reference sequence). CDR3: CAVRGQRNTEAFF. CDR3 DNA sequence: TGTGCCGTTCGCGGGCAGAGGAACACTGAAGCTTTCTTT.

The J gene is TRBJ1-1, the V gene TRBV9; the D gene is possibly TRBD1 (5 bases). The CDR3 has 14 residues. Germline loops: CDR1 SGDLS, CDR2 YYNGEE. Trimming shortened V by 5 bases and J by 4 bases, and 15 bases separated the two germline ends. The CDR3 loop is CASRGDYYSTEAFF. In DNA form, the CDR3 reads TGTGCCAGCAGAGGGGACTACTACTCCACTGAAGCTTTCTTT.